The 16 T cell receptor beta chains given below trace back to one sample, sequenced in a study of blood T cell repertoires in COVID-19. Clones were read by immunoSEQ multiplex PCR, and TCRdb kept only the in-frame ones, dropping some. The table shows more than 450,000 clones, with roughly 87% occurring only once. The sequenced sample consisted of PBMCs or T cells enriched from blood (not recorded which). The receptors were gathered from a woman between 18 and 29 years old who had recovered from COVID-19.

The chain links TRBV4-2 to TRBJ2-5, with TRBD2 matching over 9 bases. From germline, CDR1 is LGHNA and CDR2 YNFKEQ. V was pared by 0 bases and J by 1 base, with 6 bases of the junction left unmatched. The CDR3 sequence is 17 residues long. Here the CDR3 DNA reads TGTGCCAGCAGCCAAGAGAGGACAGCGGGGGGCCAAGAGACCCAGTACTTC. Its protein is CASSQERTAGGQETQYF.

The genes are TRBV25-1 and TRBJ1-2; TRBD1 is a possible D gene (6 bases). V was trimmed by 6 bases and J by 4 bases, leaving 12 bases between them. Germline CDR1 and CDR2: MGHDK and SYGVNS. The CDR3 runs to 13 residues. CDR3 residues: CASRPGVSYGYTF. CDR3 sequence (DNA): TGTGCCAGCAGACCAGGGGTAAGCTATGGCTACACCTTC.

This sequence joins TRBV30 and TRBJ1-1, with D unresolved. This CDR3 region has 13 residues. Germline loops: CDR1 GTSNPN, CDR2 SVGIG (reference sequence). Trimming left V 3 bases short and J 3 bases short, with 11 bases between. Written as DNA, the CDR3 is TGTGCCTGGAGGGCACAGACGTACACTGAAGCTTTCTTT. Protein product: CAWRAQTYTEAFF.

A few counts support this clone. The chain recombines TRBV13 with TRBJ2-7; TRBD2 aligns across 13 bases. This CDR3 spans 18 amino acids. Germline V gene data show CDR1 as PRHDT and CDR2 as FYEKMQ (reference sequence). The trim removed 5 bases at V and 3 bases at J, leaving 13 bases unmatched. Here the CDR3 reads CASSLFRTRLAGGYEQYF. CDR3 nucleotides: TGTGCCAGCAGCCTCTTCCGTACTCGACTAGCGGGGGGCTACGAGCAGTACTTC.

The gene calls are TRBV30 and TRBJ2-7; possible D gene TRBD1, 5 bases. Trimming left V 5 bases short and J 5 bases short, with 13 bases between. The CDR3 sequence is 12 residues long. Per the germline V gene, CDR1 is GTSNPN and CDR2 is SVGIG (reference sequence). CDR3 in amino acids: CAWSWGYDEQYF. CDR3 bases: TGTGCCTGGTCCTGGGGCTACGACGAGCAGTACTTC.

This chain uses TRBV29-1 with TRBJ1-2; maybe TRBD1 (5 bases). Germline loops: CDR1 SQVTM, CDR2 ANQGSEA. The CDR3 loop spans 13 amino acids. Trimming cost V 7 bases and J 4 bases, with 16 bases left between them. CDR3 coding DNA: TGCAGCGGGGCAGACAGAGAACCCTATGGCTACACCTTC. This sequence encodes CSGADREPYGYTF.

This chain uses TRBV7-2 with TRBJ1-3, with unresolved D. Germline assignment: CDR1 SGHTA and CDR2 FQGNSA. V was trimmed by 3 bases and J by 2 bases, leaving 8 bases between them. The CDR3 is 14 amino acids. The DNA of the CDR3 is TGTGCCAGCAGCTTGGGAGGCACTGGAAACACCATATATTTT. It codes for CASSLGGTGNTIYF.

V and J are TRBV5-1 and TRBJ2-5, with D possibly TRBD1 on 6 matching bases. V was pared by 4 bases and J by 1 base, with 17 bases between. The CDR3 loop spans 16 amino acids. Germline V CDR1 and CDR2: SGHRS, YFSETQ. The CDR3 DNA sequence: TGCGCCAGCAGCCGGCCCGGGACAAAGGGCCAAGAGACCCAGTACTTC. It encodes CASSRPGTKGQETQYF.

The V gene is TRBV5-3, the J gene TRBJ2-7, with a tentative D call TRBD1 (5 bases). TRBV5-3 counts as an open reading frame of uncertain function. The V and J ends lost 2 bases and 5 bases respectively, with 14 bases between them. This CDR3 is 14 amino acids long. The CDR3: CARSFLKDSNEQYF. The CDR3 region has the DNA TGTGCCAGAAGCTTCCTTAAAGACAGCAACGAGCAGTACTTC.

The genes are TRBV30 and TRBJ1-4; tentatively, D is TRBD1 (6 bases). V was trimmed by 0 bases and J by 3 bases, leaving 11 bases between them. The CDR3 totals 15 residues. Germline-derived CDR1 and CDR2 are GTSNPN and SVGIG (reference sequence). CDR3 in amino acids: CAWSVQGLSNEKLFF. CDR3 nucleotides: TGTGCCTGGAGTGTACAGGGCCTCTCTAATGAAAAACTGTTTTTT.

The rearrangement joins TRBV30 to TRBJ2-7; 8 nucleotides line up with TRBD1. Germline CDR1 and CDR2: GTSNPN and SVGIG (reference sequence). The ends lost 3 bases at V and 0 bases at J; junction bases unmatched: 7. The CDR3 length is 15 residues. Here the CDR3 DNA reads TGTGCCTGGAGCCCTGGCGGGACAGGCTCCTACGAGCAGTACTTC. Protein: CAWSPGGTGSYEQYF.

CDR3 residues: CASSYSYSKNEQFF. CDR3 DNA: TGTGCCAGCAGTTACTCATACAGTAAGAATGAGCAGTTCTTC. The V and J genes are TRBV6-5 and TRBJ2-1; unclear D gene. Germline lookup yields CDR1 MNHEY and CDR2 SVGAGI. V was pared by 0 bases and J by 7 bases, with 10 bases between. The CDR3 length is 14 residues.

The chain couples TRBV30 to TRBJ1-1, with D unresolved. Trimming took 3 bases from V and 0 from J, leaving 8 bases between them. The germline gives CDR1 GTSNPN, CDR2 SVGIG (reference sequence). The CDR3 contains 13 residues. DNA of the CDR3: TGTGCCTGGAGGGCGACTCTGAACACTGAAGCTTTCTTT. This translates into CAWRATLNTEAFF.

The chain has TRBV4-1 and TRBJ2-2; weak D call: TRBD2 (6 bases). The CDR3 sequence is 17 residues long. V lost 0 bases and J 5 bases, leaving 16 bases between the germline ends. Germline lookup yields CDR1 MGHRA and CDR2 YSYEKL. The CDR3 coding sequence is TGCGCCAGCAGCCAAGAAGTCCCGGGGAGGCAAACCGGGGAGCTGTTTTTT. It specifies CASSQEVPGRQTGELFF.

This chain links TRBV12-5 with TRBJ1-5; D is uncertain. V was clipped by 2 bases and J by 0 bases, with 5 bases between them. The CDR3 runs 14 residues. Germline loops: CDR1 LGHNT, CDR2 FRNRAP. For the CDR3, the DNA is TGTGCTAGTGGTTTGAGCTCTAGCAATCAGCCCCAGCATTTT. Amino acids: CASGLSSSNQPQHF. The full variable domain, in which reference TRBV12-5 and TRBJ1-5 provide the parts outside the CDR3, is DARVTQTPRHKVTEMGQEVTMRCQPILGHNTVFWYRQTMMQGLELLAYFRNRAPLDDSGMPKDRFSAEMPDATLATLKIQPSEPRDSAVYFCASGLSSSNQPQHFGDGTRLSIL.

This clone was seen once. V is TRBV7-9 and J is TRBJ1-2; 10 bases are a match to TRBD1. The germline V gene encodes CDR1 SEHNR and CDR2 FQNEAQ (reference sequence). This CDR3 is built from 17 residues. The trim removed 5 bases at V and 8 bases at J, leaving 17 bases unmatched. CDR3 sequence: CASSPMAVGQGRVGYTF. CDR3 DNA: TGTGCCAGCAGCCCGATGGCGGTGGGACAGGGGCGGGTAGGCTACACCTTC.